Following are 6 T cell receptor beta chains from one sample sequenced in a study of shared clonotypes between healthy human individuals. The data were produced by immunoSEQ multiplex PCR, yet TCRdb's version contains in-frame clones alone and is incomplete. This sample carries 2,500,000 or so clones, around 93% of them seen once, and the ten largest clones take around 0.35%. The sample consisted of naive CD4+ T cells from PBMCs. The subset: CD45RA+ positively selected. The receptors shown here come from a man aged 18 to 29 in good health. Some clones in this sample may be carry-over from other donors' samples.

The rearrangement joins TRBV7-2 to TRBJ1-1; D perhaps matches TRBD1 (5 bases). Germline V gene lookup returns CDR1 SGHTA and CDR2 FQGNSA. The CDR3 is 14 residues long. Trimming removed 4 bases from V and 5 bases from J, with 14 bases in between. The CDR3, as DNA: TGTGCCAGCAGCTCCCAGCAGACAGTAACTGAAGCTTTCTTT. Residues: CASSSQQTVTEAFF.

The chain combines TRBV30 with TRBJ2-7; D call uncertain. Looked up from germline, CDR1 is GTSNPN and CDR2 is SVGIG (reference sequence). The V and J ends lost 4 bases and 0 bases respectively, with 10 bases between them. There are 13 residues in the CDR3. CDR3 in amino acids: CAWTGGDSYEQYF. The CDR3 nucleotides are TGTGCCTGGACAGGCGGCGACTCCTACGAGCAGTACTTC.

This chain uses TRBV5-5 with TRBJ2-2; perhaps D is TRBD1 or TRBD2 (5 bases each). Trimming stripped 3 bases from V and 8 bases from J, with 20 bases between. The V gene's germline CDR1 is SGHKS and CDR2 YYEKEE (reference sequence). This CDR3 contains 16 residues. In DNA, the CDR3 is TGTGCCAGCAGCTCCTCGTCCGGGGCCCTCCTAGGGGAGCTGTTTTTT. As protein: CASSSSSGALLGELFF.

This clone was picked up one time. The rearrangement uses TRBV28 and TRBJ1-5; possibly TRBD1 for D (5 bases). The CDR3 length is 16 residues. CDR1 and CDR2 (germline): MDHEN, SYDVKM. Trimming removed 5 bases from V and 9 bases from J, with 23 bases in between. The CDR3 is CASSPPTGPGLRPQHF. The DNA for the CDR3 is TGTGCCAGCAGTCCGCCAACGGGGCCCGGTCTAAGGCCCCAGCATTTT.

The chain links TRBV7-8 to TRBJ1-3; D remains ambiguous. V lost 5 bases to trimming and J lost 5 bases, with 10 bases between them. From germline, CDR1 is SGHVS and CDR2 FQNEAQ. This CDR3 has 13 residues. The CDR3 region has the DNA TGTGCCAGCAGCCCCGAAGCCCGAAACACCATATATTTT. Translating it yields CASSPEARNTIYF.

The chain joins TRBV5-1 to TRBJ2-5, with 9 bases that match TRBD2. The CDR3 is 15 residues long. Germline V gene sequence: CDR1 SGHRS, CDR2 YFSETQ. The V and J ends lost 4 bases and 2 bases, in that order; junction bases with no gene match: 6. CDR3 nucleotide sequence: TGCGCCAGCAGCATAATAGCGGGAGCGCAAGAGACCCAGTACTTC. Translating gives CASSIIAGAQETQYF. Looking up the rest from reference TRBV5-1 and TRBJ2-5 gives the full variable domain: KAGVTQTPRYLIKTRGQQVTLSCSPISGHRSVSWYQQTPGQGLQFLFEYFSETQRNKGNFPGRFSGRQFSNSRSEMNVSTLELGDSALYLCASSIIAGAQETQYFGPGTRLLVL.